The next 12 T cell receptor beta chains were all read from a single sample in a study of cytomegalovirus exposure and HLA in healthy donors. The primer mix had 60 Vbeta and 13 Jbeta primers. Clones were sequenced by immunoSEQ multiplex PCR, and TCRdb holds only the in-frame ones, with some missing. The sample contains 130,000 or so clones, around 57% of which appear only once. Source material: PBMCs. The source is a male donor in good health and CMV-seronegative.

This chain uses TRBV5-1 with TRBJ2-3; 16 nucleotides align to TRBD2. J was trimmed by 1 base and V by 4 bases; bases with no gene match: 6. Per the germline V gene, CDR1 is SGHRS and CDR2 is YFSETQ. This CDR3 is 18 amino acids long. The CDR3 spells CASSTMGTSGGGTDTQYF. In DNA, the CDR3 is TGCGCCAGCAGCACTATGGGGACTAGCGGGGGGGGCACAGATACGCAGTATTTT.

This clone was observed a handful of times. This chain connects TRBV18 to TRBJ2-5; 7 bases map to TRBD2. The CDR3 totals 13 residues. V was clipped by 4 bases and J by 5 bases; unmatched bases: 4. The V gene's germline CDR1 is KGHSH and CDR2 LQKENI. Written as DNA, the CDR3 is TGTGCCAGCTCACGGGGACTACGCGAGACCCAGTACTTC. Residues: CASSRGLRETQYF.

This clone has just a few counts. V is TRBV28 and J is TRBJ2-3; 8 bases are a match to TRBD2. The J segment lost 5 bases and the V segment lost 2 bases, leaving 6 bases of the junction unmatched. The germline V gene has CDR1 MDHEN and CDR2 SYDVKM. The CDR3 runs to 15 residues. This CDR3 is CASSLAAGGIDTQYF. The DNA for the CDR3 is TGTGCCAGCAGTTTAGCCGCGGGGGGAATAGATACGCAGTATTTT.

As concerns this clone: The junction differs from germline at one of its ends, possibly a read error. V gene TRBV7-9 combines with J gene TRBJ1-1; TRBD1 matches at 12 bases. The CDR3 is made up of 17 amino acids. Germline CDR1 SEHNR, CDR2 FQNEAQ (reference sequence). The CDR3 coding sequence is TGTTCCAGCAGCCCATGGGGACAGGGGGCGTTGAACACTGAAGCTTTCTTT. As protein: CSSSPWGQGALNTEAFF.

This chain links TRBV30 with TRBJ1-1, with D hard to call. The V gene's germline CDR1 is GTSNPN and CDR2 SVGIG (reference sequence). The V end was cut by 4 bases, the J end by 4 bases, with 13 bases between. The length of the CDR3 is 13 residues. The CDR3 DNA sequence: TGTGCCTGGAATCGAGGGTCGGGCACTGAAGCTTTCTTT. Protein sequence: CAWNRGSGTEAFF.

The chain links TRBV4-3 to TRBJ2-2; the match to TRBD2 covers 10 bases. CDR1 LGHNA and CDR2 YSLEER come from the germline V gene. There are 17 residues in the CDR3. The trim removed 0 bases at V and 7 bases at J, leaving 8 bases unmatched. CDR3 sequence reads: CASSQDSAGGPVGELFF. The CDR3 region has the DNA TGCGCCAGCAGCCAAGATTCAGCGGGGGGGCCTGTCGGGGAGCTGTTTTTT.

The V call is TRBV15, the J call TRBJ2-2, with a possible D match to TRBD2 (6 bases). This CDR3 is 17 amino acids long. Germline V gene sequence: CDR1 LNHNV, CDR2 YYDKDF (reference sequence). Trimming stripped 1 base from V and 0 bases from J, with 12 bases between. CDR3 coding DNA: TGTGCCACCAGCAGAGGGTTTGGAGGGACGAACACCGGGGAGCTGTTTTTT. Translating gives CATSRGFGGTNTGELFF.

The genes are TRBV29-1 and TRBJ1-2, with TRBD1 matching 8 bases. The CDR3 covers 12 residues. With V trimmed by 3 bases and J by 6 bases, 3 bases remained unmatched. Germline V gene sequence: CDR1 SQVTM, CDR2 ANQGSEA. Written as DNA, the CDR3 is TGCAGCGTTGACGGACAGGGAGATGGCTACACCTTC. It translates to CSVDGQGDGYTF.

The CDR3 DNA reads TGTGCCAGCAGTCTAGCGGGCACTGATGACAATGAGCAGTTCTTC. Protein: CASSLAGTDDNEQFF. The gene calls are TRBV7-7 and TRBJ2-1; 8 nucleotides align to TRBD2. The CDR3 loop spans 15 amino acids. Germline CDR1 is SSHAT and CDR2 is FNYEAQ (reference sequence). Trimming at V came to 6 bases and at J to 5 bases, leaving 9 bases not matched to a gene. The whole variable domain, remainder taken from reference TRBV7-7 and TRBJ2-1, is GAGVSQSPRYKVTKRGQDVTLRCDPISSHATLYWYQQALGQGPEFLTYFNYEAQPDKSGLPSDRFSAERPEGSISTLTIQRTEQRDSAMYRCASSLAGTDDNEQFFGPGTRLTVL.

The J gene is TRBJ2-3, the V gene TRBV6-6; 7 bases are shared with TRBD2. Germline assignment: CDR1 MNHNY and CDR2 SVGAGI (reference sequence). The ends lost 0 bases at V and 2 bases at J; junction bases unmatched: 2. This CDR3 region has 15 residues. CDR3 nucleotide sequence: TGTGCCAGCAGTTACTCAGCGGGGATCACAGATACGCAGTATTTT. Translation gives CASSYSAGITDTQYF.

This clone came up a few times. V and J are TRBV19 and TRBJ2-6; 9 bases agree with TRBD1. The CDR3 contains 16 residues. V dropped 6 bases and J dropped 2; count of bases not matched to a gene: 5. Per the germline V gene, CDR1 is LNHDA and CDR2 is SQIVND (reference sequence). CDR3 in amino acids: CASSQQGAAGANVLTF. The CDR3 DNA follows: TGTGCCAGTAGCCAACAGGGGGCAGCTGGGGCCAACGTCCTGACTTTC.

The rearrangement uses TRBV7-7 and TRBJ1-6, with D uncertain. Trimming took 5 bases from V and 6 from J, leaving 8 bases between them. The CDR3 totals 13 residues. CDR1 SSHAT and CDR2 FNYEAQ come from the germline V gene (reference sequence). The chain's CDR3 is CASSREFNSPLHF. The CDR3 nucleotides read TGTGCCAGCAGCCGGGAATTTAATTCACCCCTCCACTTT.